This TCR beta chain was sequenced in a study of T cell repertoires in urothelial bladder cancer. Study overall: The approximately twelve resected lesions were three cT0, three cTa, three cT1 and three cT2 or greater.

The CDR3 is 15 amino acids. The V and J ends lost 0 bases and 5 bases respectively, with 13 bases between them. Germline CDR1 MGHRA, CDR2 YSYEKL. On this clone: Its specificity is not known.

This table comes from immunoSEQ multiplex PCR, and its TCRdb copy is limited to in-frame clones, with some not included. The sample lists about 13,000 clones, around three fifths seen once, with around 9.5% in the top ten. Broader study findings: Up to about 17% of carcinoma infiltrating lymphocytes belonged to one T-cell clone.

The chain uses TRBV4-1 and TRBJ1-1; D uncertain. The receptor comes from a human donor with urothelial carcinoma. The specimen was tumor-infiltrating cells from bladder cancer. This CDR3 reads CASSQDEGKRTEAFF. The DNA for the CDR3 is TGCGCCAGCAGCCAAGATGAGGGAAAGAGGACTGAAGCTTTCTTT.